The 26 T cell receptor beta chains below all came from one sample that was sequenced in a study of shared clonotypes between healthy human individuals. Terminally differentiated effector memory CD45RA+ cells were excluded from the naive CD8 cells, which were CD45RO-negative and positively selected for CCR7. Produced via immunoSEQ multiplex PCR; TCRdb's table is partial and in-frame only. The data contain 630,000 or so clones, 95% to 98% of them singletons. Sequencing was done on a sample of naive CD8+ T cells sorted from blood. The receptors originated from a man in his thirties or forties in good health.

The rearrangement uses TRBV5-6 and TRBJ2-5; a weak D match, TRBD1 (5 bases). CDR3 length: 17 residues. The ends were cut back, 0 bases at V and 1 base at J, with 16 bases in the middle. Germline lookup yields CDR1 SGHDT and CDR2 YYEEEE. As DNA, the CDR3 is TGTGCCAGCAGCTTGGCAGCAAGGGGCGAATTCCAAGAGACCCAGTACTTC. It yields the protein CASSLAARGEFQETQYF.

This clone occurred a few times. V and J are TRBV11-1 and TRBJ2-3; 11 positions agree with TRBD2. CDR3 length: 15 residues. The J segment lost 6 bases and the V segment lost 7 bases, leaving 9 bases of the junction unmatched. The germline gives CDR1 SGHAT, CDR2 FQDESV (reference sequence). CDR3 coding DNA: TGTGCCAGCACCCTGAGGACTAGCGGGTTCGATACGCAGTATTTT. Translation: CASTLRTSGFDTQYF.

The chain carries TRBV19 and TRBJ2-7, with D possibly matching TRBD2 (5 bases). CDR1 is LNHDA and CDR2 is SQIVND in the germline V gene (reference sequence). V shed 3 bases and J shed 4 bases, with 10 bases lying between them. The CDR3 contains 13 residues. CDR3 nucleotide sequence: TGTGCCAGTAGTATCGGGGAGTCTTACGAGCAGTACTTC. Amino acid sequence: CASSIGESYEQYF.

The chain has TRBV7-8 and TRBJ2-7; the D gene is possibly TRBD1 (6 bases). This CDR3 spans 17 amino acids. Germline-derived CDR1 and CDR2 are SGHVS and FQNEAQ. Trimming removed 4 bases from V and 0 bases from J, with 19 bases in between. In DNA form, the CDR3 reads TGTGCCAGCAGCTACAAACAGGGAGCCTACAGCTCCTACGAGCAGTACTTC. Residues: CASSYKQGAYSSYEQYF.

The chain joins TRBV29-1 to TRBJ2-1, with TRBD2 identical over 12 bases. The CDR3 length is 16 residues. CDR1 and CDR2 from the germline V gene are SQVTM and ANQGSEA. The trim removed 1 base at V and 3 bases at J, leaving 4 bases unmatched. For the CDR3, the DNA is TGCAGCGTTGAAGGGAGGACTAGCGGGATCTACAATGAGCAGTTCTTC. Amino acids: CSVEGRTSGIYNEQFF.

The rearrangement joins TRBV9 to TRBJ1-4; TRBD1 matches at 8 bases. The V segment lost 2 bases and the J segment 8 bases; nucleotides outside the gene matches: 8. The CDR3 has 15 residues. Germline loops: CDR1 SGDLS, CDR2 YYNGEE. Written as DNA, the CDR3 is TGTGCCAGCAGCGTTGGACAGGGCCTGGGGGAAAAACTGTTTTTT. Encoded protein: CASSVGQGLGEKLFF.

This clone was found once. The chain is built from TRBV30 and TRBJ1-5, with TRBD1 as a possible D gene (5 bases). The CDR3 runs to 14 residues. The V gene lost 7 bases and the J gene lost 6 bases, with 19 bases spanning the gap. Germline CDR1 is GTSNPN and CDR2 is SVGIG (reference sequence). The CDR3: CALTAGQAGQPQHF. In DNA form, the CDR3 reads TGTGCCTTAACGGCGGGGCAGGCGGGTCAGCCCCAGCATTTT.

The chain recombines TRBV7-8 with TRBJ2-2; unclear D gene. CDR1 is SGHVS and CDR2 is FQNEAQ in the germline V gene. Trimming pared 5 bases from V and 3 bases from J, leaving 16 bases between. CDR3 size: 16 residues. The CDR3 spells CASSLTKVLYTGELFF. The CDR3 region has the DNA TGTGCCAGCAGCCTCACGAAGGTTCTTTACACCGGGGAGCTGTTTTTT.

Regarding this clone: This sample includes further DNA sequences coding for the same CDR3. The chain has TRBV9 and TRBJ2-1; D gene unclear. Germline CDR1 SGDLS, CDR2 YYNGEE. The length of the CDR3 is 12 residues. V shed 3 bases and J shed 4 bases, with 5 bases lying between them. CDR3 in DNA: TGTGCCAGCAGCGCTTCTTACAATGAGCAGTTCTTC. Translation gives CASSASYNEQFF. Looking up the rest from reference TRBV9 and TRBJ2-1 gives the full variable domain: DSGVTQTPKHLITATGQRVTLRCSPRSGDLSVYWYQQSLDQGLQFLIQYYNGEERAKGNILERFSAQQFPDLHSELNLSSLELGDSALYFCASSASYNEQFFGPGTRLTVL.

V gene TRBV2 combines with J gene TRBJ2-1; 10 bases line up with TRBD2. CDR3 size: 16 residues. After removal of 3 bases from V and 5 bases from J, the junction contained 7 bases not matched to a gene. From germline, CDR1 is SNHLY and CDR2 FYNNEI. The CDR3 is CASSDITSGTNNEQFF. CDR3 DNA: TGTGCCAGCAGTGATATAACTAGCGGGACAAACAATGAGCAGTTCTTC.

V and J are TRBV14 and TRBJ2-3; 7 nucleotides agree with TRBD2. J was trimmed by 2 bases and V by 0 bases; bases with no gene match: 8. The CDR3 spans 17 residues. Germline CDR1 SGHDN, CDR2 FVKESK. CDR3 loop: CASSQDWASGPTDTQYF. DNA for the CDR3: TGTGCCAGCAGCCAAGATTGGGCTAGCGGCCCCACAGATACGCAGTATTTT.

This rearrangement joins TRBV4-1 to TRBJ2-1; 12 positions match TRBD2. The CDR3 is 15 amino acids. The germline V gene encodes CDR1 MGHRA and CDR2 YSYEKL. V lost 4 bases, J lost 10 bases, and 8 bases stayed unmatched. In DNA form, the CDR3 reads TGCGCCAGCAGCCTAGTAGGGCTAGCGGGAGGGGAGCAGTTCTTC. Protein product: CASSLVGLAGGEQFF.

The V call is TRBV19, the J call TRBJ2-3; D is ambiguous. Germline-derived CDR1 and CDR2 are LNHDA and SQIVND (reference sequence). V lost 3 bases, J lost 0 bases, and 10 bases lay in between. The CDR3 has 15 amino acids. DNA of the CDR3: TGTGCCAGTAGTATTCTCGCGGCTAGCACAGATACGCAGTATTTT. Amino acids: CASSILAASTDTQYF.

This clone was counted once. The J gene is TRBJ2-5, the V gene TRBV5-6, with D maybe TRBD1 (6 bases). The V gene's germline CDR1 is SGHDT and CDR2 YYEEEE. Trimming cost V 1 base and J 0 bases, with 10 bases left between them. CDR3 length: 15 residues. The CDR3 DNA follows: TGTGCCAGCAGCTTGCCATGGACAGACCAAGAGACCCAGTACTTC. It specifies CASSLPWTDQETQYF.

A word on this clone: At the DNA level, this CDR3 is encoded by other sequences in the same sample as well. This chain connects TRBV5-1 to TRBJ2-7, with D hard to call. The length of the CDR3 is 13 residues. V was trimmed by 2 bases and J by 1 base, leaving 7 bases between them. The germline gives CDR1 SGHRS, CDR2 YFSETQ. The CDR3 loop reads CASSFGRSYEQYF. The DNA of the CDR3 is TGCGCCAGCAGCTTCGGGCGGTCCTACGAGCAGTACTTC.

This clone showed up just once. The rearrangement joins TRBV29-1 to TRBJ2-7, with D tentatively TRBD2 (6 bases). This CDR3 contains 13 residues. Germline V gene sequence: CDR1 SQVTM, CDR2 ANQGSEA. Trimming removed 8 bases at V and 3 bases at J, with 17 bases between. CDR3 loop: CSCQSGEGYEQYF. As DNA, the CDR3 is TGCAGCTGCCAGTCGGGAGAGGGCTACGAGCAGTACTTC.

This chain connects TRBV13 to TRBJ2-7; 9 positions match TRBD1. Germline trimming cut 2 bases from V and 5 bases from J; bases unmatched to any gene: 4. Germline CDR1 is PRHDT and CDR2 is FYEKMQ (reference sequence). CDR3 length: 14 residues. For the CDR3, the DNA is TGTGCCAGCAGCTTAAGGGACAGGGCCCACGAGCAGTACTTC. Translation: CASSLRDRAHEQYF. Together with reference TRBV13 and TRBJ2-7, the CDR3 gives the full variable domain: AAGVIQSPRHLIKEKRETATLKCYPIPRHDTVYWYQQGPGQDPQFLISFYEKMQSDKGSIPDRFSAQQFSDYHSELNMSSLELGDSALYFCASSLRDRAHEQYFGPGTRLTVT.

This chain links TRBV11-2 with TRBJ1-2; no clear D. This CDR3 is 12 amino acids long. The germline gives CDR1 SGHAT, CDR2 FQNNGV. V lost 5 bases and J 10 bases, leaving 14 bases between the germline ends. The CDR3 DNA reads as TGTGCCAGCAGCCGACTTAGTCCGGACTACACCTTC. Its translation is CASSRLSPDYTF.

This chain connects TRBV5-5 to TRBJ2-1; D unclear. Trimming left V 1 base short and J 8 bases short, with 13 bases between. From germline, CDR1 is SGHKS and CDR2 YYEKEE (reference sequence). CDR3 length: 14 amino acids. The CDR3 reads CASSLPFPIDEQFF. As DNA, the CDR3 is TGTGCCAGCAGCTTGCCTTTCCCGATTGATGAGCAGTTCTTC.

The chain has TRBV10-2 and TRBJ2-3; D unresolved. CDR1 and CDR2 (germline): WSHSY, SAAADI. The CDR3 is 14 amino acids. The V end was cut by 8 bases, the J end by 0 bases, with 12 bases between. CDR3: CASLVGASTDTQYF. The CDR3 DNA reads TGCGCCAGCTTAGTGGGCGCCAGCACAGATACGCAGTATTTT.

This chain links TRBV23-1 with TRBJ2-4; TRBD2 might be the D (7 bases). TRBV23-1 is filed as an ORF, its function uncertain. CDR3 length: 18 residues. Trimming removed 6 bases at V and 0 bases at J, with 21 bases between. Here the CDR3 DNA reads TGCGCCAGCAGCCCCCGCGGGGGACATTCCCTAGCCAAAAACATTCAGTACTTC. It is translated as CASSPRGGHSLAKNIQYF.

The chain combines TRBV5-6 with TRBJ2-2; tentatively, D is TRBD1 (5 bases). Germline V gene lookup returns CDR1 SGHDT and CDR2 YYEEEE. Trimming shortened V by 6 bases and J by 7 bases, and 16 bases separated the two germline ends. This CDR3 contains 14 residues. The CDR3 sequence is CASTPLGASGELFF. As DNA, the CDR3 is TGTGCCAGCACCCCGTTAGGGGCGAGCGGGGAGCTGTTTTTT.

The CDR3 protein is CASSPDALAGVNTGELFF. The CDR3 region has the DNA TGTGCCAGCAGCCCCGACGCGTTAGCGGGAGTGAACACCGGGGAGCTGTTTTTT. The chain combines TRBV27 with TRBJ2-2, with 9 bases matching TRBD2. This CDR3 is built from 18 residues. After removal of 6 bases from V and 1 base from J, the junction contained 12 bases not matched to a gene. Germline CDR1 reads MNHEY; CDR2 reads SMNVEV (reference sequence).

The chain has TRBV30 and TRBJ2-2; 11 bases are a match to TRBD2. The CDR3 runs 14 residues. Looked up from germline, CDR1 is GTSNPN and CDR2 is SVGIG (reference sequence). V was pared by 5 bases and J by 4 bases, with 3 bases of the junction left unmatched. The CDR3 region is CAWGGTSGTGELFF. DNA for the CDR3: TGTGCCTGGGGTGGGACTAGCGGCACCGGGGAGCTGTTTTTT.

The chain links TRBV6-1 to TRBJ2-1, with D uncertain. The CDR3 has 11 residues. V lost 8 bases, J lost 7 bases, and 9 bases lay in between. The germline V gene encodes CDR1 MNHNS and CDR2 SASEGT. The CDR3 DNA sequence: TGTGCCAGCGGAGACGGGAATGAGCAGTTCTTC. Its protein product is CASGDGNEQFF.

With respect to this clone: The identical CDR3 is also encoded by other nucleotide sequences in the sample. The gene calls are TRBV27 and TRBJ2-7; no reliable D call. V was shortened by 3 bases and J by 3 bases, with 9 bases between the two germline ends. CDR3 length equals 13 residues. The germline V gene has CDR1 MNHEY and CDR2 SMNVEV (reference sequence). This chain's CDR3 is CASSLNTGYEQYF. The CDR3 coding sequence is TGTGCCAGCAGTTTGAACACTGGCTACGAGCAGTACTTC.